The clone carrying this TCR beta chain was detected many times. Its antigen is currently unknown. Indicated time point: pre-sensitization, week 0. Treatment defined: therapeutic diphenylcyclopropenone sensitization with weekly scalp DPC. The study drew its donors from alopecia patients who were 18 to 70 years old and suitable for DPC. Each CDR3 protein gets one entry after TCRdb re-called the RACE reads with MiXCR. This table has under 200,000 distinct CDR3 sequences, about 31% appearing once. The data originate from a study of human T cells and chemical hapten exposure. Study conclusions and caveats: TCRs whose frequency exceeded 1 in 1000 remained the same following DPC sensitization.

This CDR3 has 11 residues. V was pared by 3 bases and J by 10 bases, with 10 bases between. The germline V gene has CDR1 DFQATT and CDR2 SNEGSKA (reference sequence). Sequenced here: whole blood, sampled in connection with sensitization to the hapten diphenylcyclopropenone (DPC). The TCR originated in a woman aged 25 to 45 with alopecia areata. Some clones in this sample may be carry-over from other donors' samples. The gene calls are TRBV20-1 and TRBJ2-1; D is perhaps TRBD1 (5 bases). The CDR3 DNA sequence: TGCAGTGCTAGCTTGGCAGGGGAGCAGTTCTTC. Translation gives CSASLAGEQFF.